Below, one T cell receptor beta chain is given with its context. The sample is drawn from a study of blood T cell repertoires in COVID-19. Study background: T cells, B-cell-depleted T cells, or PBMCs provided the cDNA or gDNA that served as material.

Everyone who took part was roughly 18 to 89 years old, and they came from 24 US areas. In the original workflow: Amplification of reference gene primers provided the estimated nucleated cell counts. Clones were sequenced by immunoSEQ multiplex PCR, and TCRdb holds only the in-frame ones, with some missing. V, J and clone size are taken as reported in that table, and D and trimming were inferred from the DNA itself. Of approximately 200,000 clones in the sample, about 87% were seen once. The origin of this receptor is a man aged 18 to 29 with acute COVID-19. Material: PBMCs or T cells enriched from blood (not recorded which).

The CDR3 loop is CASSNENREGLKTGELFF. The DNA of the CDR3 is TGTGCCAGCAGCAACGAAAATCGGGAGGGACTAAAGACCGGGGAGCTGTTTTTT. The chain has TRBV21-1 and TRBJ2-2; the table's D call TRBD2 went unverified against the DNA. TRBV21-1 is labeled a pseudogene. The CDR3 is made up of 18 amino acids.